The 16 T cell receptor beta chains presented below share a single source sample, sequenced in a study of T cell responses to AZD1222 COVID-19 vaccine. Some clones are missing from TCRdb's copy, which holds only in-frame ones; the method was immunoSEQ multiplex PCR. The sample has more than 140,000 clones, about 93% seen once. Sequences were derived from peripheral blood, sampled on day 0 of AZD1222 vaccination. These receptors were collected from an adult in good health.

The rearrangement links TRBV4-1 to TRBJ2-7; a possible D gene is TRBD1 (6 bases). The CDR3 spans 14 residues. V lost 0 bases to trimming and J lost 3 bases, with 9 bases between them. The V gene's germline CDR1 is MGHRA and CDR2 YSYEKL. The CDR3 nucleotides read TGCGCCAGCAGCCAAGAGACAGGAAACTACGAGCAGTACTTC. Its protein is CASSQETGNYEQYF.

The CDR3 coding sequence is TGTGCCAGCAGTTTTAGGAGGATGAACGAGCAGTACTTC. Translating gives CASSFRRMNEQYF. The J gene is TRBJ2-7, the V gene TRBV27; the D gene is possibly TRBD2 (5 bases). CDR1 and CDR2 from the germline V gene are MNHEY and SMNVEV (reference sequence). This CDR3 contains 13 residues. V was shortened by 3 bases and J by 5 bases, with 11 bases between the two germline ends.

The rearrangement links TRBV3-1 (or the pseudogene TRBV3-2) to TRBJ2-7; D is unclear. This CDR3 is 13 amino acids long. The germline V and J ends were trimmed by 4 bases and 0 bases, with 7 bases remaining between them. CDR1 is LGHDT and CDR2 is YNNKEL in the germline V gene (reference sequence). In DNA, the CDR3 is TGTGCCAGCAGCCGTGGCAGCTCCTACGAGCAGTACTTC. Residues: CASSRGSSYEQYF.

This clone is a singleton in its sample. This chain joins TRBV11-1 and TRBJ2-3; 8 bases map to TRBD2. Germline V lookup: CDR1 SGHAT, CDR2 FQDESV (reference sequence). The CDR3 runs 15 residues. Trimming removed 5 bases from V and 4 bases from J; junction bases left unmatched: 8. The CDR3 protein is CASSPGTRVADTQYF. The CDR3, as DNA: TGTGCCAGCAGCCCCGGGACTAGAGTCGCAGATACGCAGTATTTT. Based on the CDR3 plus reference TRBV11-1 and TRBJ2-3, the full variable domain is EAEVAQSPRYKITEKSQAVAFWCDPISGHATLYWYRQILGQGPELLVQFQDESVVDDSQLPKDRFSAERLKGVDSTLKIQPAELGDSAMYLCASSPGTRVADTQYFGPGTRLTVL.

This chain uses TRBV5-1 with TRBJ2-1; TRBD2 is a possible D gene (5 bases). V shed 2 bases and J shed 4 bases, with 25 bases lying between them. The CDR3 contains 19 residues. Germline V gene data show CDR1 as SGHRS and CDR2 as YFSETQ. The CDR3 bases are TGCGCCAGCAGCTTCCCCAACCTTAGTACGGGGTTTAAGTACAATGAGCAGTTCTTC. Translating gives CASSFPNLSTGFKYNEQFF. Using reference TRBV5-1 and TRBJ2-1 for the parts outside the CDR3, the full variable domain is KAGVTQTPRYLIKTRGQQVTLSCSPISGHRSVSWYQQTPGQGLQFLFEYFSETQRNKGNFPGRFSGRQFSNSRSEMNVSTLELGDSALYLCASSFPNLSTGFKYNEQFFGPGTRLTVL.

This clone was seen only a few times. The V call is TRBV4-2, the J call TRBJ1-5; D gene unclear. CDR1 and CDR2 from the germline V gene are LGHNA and YNFKEQ. V lost 0 bases to trimming and J lost 0 bases, with 6 bases between them. This CDR3 region has 15 residues. The CDR3 is CASSQDRLSNQPQHF. CDR3 sequence (DNA): TGTGCCAGCAGCCAAGATCGACTTAGCAATCAGCCCCAGCATTTT.

The rearrangement joins TRBV19 to TRBJ1-1; D remains ambiguous. Trimming cost V 7 bases and J 0 bases, with 9 bases left between them. Germline V CDR1 and CDR2: LNHDA, SQIVND (reference sequence). The CDR3 consists of 13 residues. In DNA, the CDR3 is TGTGCCAGTAAACTTGCCATGAACACTGAAGCTTTCTTT. This encodes CASKLAMNTEAFF.

This clone was recorded only once. Different DNA sequences within this sample yield the same CDR3. The rearrangement joins TRBV28 to TRBJ2-7; the D gene is possibly TRBD1 (5 bases). V was pared by 6 bases and J by 3 bases, with 9 bases between. Germline CDR1 reads MDHEN; CDR2 reads SYDVKM. This CDR3 contains 12 residues. The CDR3 loop reads CASSLQGYEQYF. In nucleotides, the CDR3 is TGTGCCAGCAGCCTGCAGGGCTACGAGCAGTACTTC.

The chain combines TRBV30 with TRBJ1-6; no clear D. CDR1 is GTSNPN, CDR2 SVGIG, per germline (reference sequence). This CDR3 has 12 residues. V was cut by 4 bases and J by 9 bases, with 10 bases left in between. CDR3 amino acids: CAWTARGSPLHF. CDR3 coding DNA: TGTGCCTGGACAGCTCGCGGTTCACCCCTCCACTTT.

The chain joins TRBV7-9 to TRBJ2-7, with D hard to call. The CDR3 totals 13 residues. V was pared by 1 base and J by 0 bases, with 4 bases between. CDR1 and CDR2 from the germline V gene are SEHNR and FQNEAQ (reference sequence). DNA of the CDR3: TGTGCCAGCAGCTTAGATGTCTCCTACGAGCAGTACTTC. It specifies CASSLDVSYEQYF. Together with reference TRBV7-9 and TRBJ2-7, the CDR3 gives the full variable domain: DTGVSQNPRHKITKRGQNVTFRCDPISEHNRLYWYRQTLGQGPEFLTYFQNEAQLEKSRLLSDRFSAERPKGSFSTLEIQRTEQGDSAMYLCASSLDVSYEQYFGPGTRLTVT.

This clone showed up just once. The gene calls are TRBV6-5 and TRBJ1-1; D possibly corresponds to TRBD1 (5 bases). The CDR3 sequence is 14 residues long. The germline CDR1 and CDR2 sequences are MNHEY and SVGAGI. Trimming removed 7 bases at V and 1 base at J, with 13 bases between. The CDR3 sequence: CASTPPGTNTEAFF. CDR3 coding DNA: TGTGCCAGCACCCCCCCTGGGACGAACACTGAAGCTTTCTTT.

This clone was detected once. The chain uses TRBV7-8 and TRBJ2-5, with D possibly TRBD2 on 6 matching bases. The CDR3 contains 16 residues. The V end lost 3 bases, the J end lost 2 bases, and 16 bases lay between the germline ends. Germline loops: CDR1 SGHVS, CDR2 FQNEAQ. The CDR3: CASSFVGGFIQETQYF. For the CDR3, the DNA is TGTGCCAGCAGCTTCGTGGGGGGATTTATACAAGAGACCCAGTACTTC.

This clone came up once. The rearrangement uses TRBV29-1 and TRBJ2-2; possible D gene TRBD2, 5 bases. The CDR3 consists of 12 residues. Germline V CDR1 and CDR2: SQVTM, ANQGSEA. The V and J ends lost 7 bases and 6 bases respectively, with 12 bases between them. The CDR3 coding sequence is TGCAGCGGGAGCGGCATAGCCGGGGAGCTGTTTTTT. Its translation is CSGSGIAGELFF.

V and J are TRBV7-3 and TRBJ2-1; TRBD2 is a possible D gene (6 bases). V was clipped by 5 bases and J by 0 bases, with 14 bases between them. Germline CDR1 and CDR2: SGHTA and FQGTGA. This CDR3 contains 16 residues. CDR3 bases: TGTGCCAGCAGCCCAAGCGGGCCTAGCTCCTACAATGAGCAGTTCTTC. It is translated as CASSPSGPSSYNEQFF. Full variable domain (remainder filled in from reference TRBV7-3 and TRBJ2-1): GAGVSQTPSNKVTEKGKYVELRCDPISGHTALYWYRQSLGQGPEFLIYFQGTGAADDSGLPNDRFFAVRPEGSVSTLKIQRTERGDSAVYLCASSPSGPSSYNEQFFGPGTRLTVL.

This clone occurred once. The chain is built from TRBV28 and TRBJ2-7; TRBD1 aligns across 8 bases. The trim removed 4 bases at V and 5 bases at J, leaving 13 bases unmatched. The CDR3 has 16 residues. Germline CDR1 MDHEN, CDR2 SYDVKM. The DNA of the CDR3 is TGTGCCAGCAGTTCCCCCCTTGGCAGGGGGCTGGACGAGCAGTACTTC. It encodes CASSSPLGRGLDEQYF.

This clone was counted a single time. In nucleotides, the CDR3 is TGTGCCAGCACTACGGTTGACAACGAAAAACTGTTTTTT. Its translation: CASTTVDNEKLFF. The J gene is TRBJ1-4, the V gene TRBV2, with D unresolved. V was cut by 7 bases and J by 8 bases, with 14 bases left in between. The germline CDR1 and CDR2 sequences are SNHLY and FYNNEI. The CDR3 extends over 13 amino acids. The full variable domain, rest sourced from reference TRBV2 and TRBJ1-4, is EPEVTQTPSHQVTQMGQEVILRCVPISNHLYFYWYRQILGQKVEFLVSFYNNEISEKSEIFDDQFSVERPDGSNFTLKIRSTKLEDSAMYFCASTTVDNEKLFFGSGTQLSVL.